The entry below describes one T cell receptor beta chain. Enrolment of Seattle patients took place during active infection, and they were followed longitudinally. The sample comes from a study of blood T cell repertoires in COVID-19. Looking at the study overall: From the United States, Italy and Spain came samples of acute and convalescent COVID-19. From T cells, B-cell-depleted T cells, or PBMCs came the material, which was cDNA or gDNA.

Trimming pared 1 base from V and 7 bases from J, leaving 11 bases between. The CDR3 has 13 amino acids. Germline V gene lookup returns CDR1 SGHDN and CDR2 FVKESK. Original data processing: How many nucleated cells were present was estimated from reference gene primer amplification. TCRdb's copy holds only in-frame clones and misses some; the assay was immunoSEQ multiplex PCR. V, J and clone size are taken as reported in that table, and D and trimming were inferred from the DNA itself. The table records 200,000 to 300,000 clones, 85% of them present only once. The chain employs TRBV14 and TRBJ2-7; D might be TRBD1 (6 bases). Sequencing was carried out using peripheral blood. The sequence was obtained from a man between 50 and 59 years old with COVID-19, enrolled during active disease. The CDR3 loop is CASSQVGGKEQYF. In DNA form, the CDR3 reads TGTGCCAGCAGCCAAGTTGGGGGCAAAGAGCAGTACTTC.